This T cell receptor beta chain was sequenced during a study of siplizumab effects on memory and regulatory T cells. Here immunoSEQ multiplex PCR was the method, and the copy in TCRdb shows in-frame clones only, minus some. The repertoire holds approximately 100,000 clones, with nearly 95% as singletons. V gave up 5 bases and J gave up 5 bases; unmatched junction bases: 8. Germline V gives CDR1 MNHNY, CDR2 SVGAGI (reference sequence). This CDR3 spans 16 amino acids. Regarding the study as a whole: Confirmatory evidence of suppressive function in proliferating siplizumab-culture Tregs was not obtained. Among sequences traceable to unstimulated CD4+ memory cells, alloreactive ones were significantly reduced by siplizumab. The authors could not assign a naive or memory phenotype to roughly 75-96% of proliferating CD4+ or CD8+ clones. The naive T cell population seemed more diverse than memory cells and seemed a major contributor to the alloresponse.

Comments on this clone: What it binds is unknown.

The source is a human donor in good health. The rearrangement uses TRBV6-6 and TRBJ1-6; 8 nucleotides align to TRBD1. The sequenced sample was Tregs sorted from blood. CDR3 in amino acids: CASSLQGAQNNSPLHF. In nucleotides, the CDR3 is TGTGCCAGCAGTCTGCAGGGGGCTCAAAATAATTCACCCCTCCACTTT.